This T cell receptor (beta chain) is drawn from a study of cytomegalovirus exposure and HLA in healthy donors. Study outcomes and limitations: In a later analysis, first-cohort TCR clusters were found to tend to co-occur in the approximately 120 validation repertoires. The CMV antigen specificity of a few CMV-associated chains was confirmed through in vitro analysis.

Germline lookup yields CDR1 KGHSH and CDR2 LQKENI. The CDR3 runs to 14 residues. V was trimmed by 4 bases and J by 6 bases, leaving 15 bases between them. Libraries were prepared by immunoSEQ multiplex PCR; TCRdb keeps only in-frame clonotypes and omits some of them. This table has roughly 120,000 clones, approximately 90% appearing once. Worth noting for this clone: Its antigen remains unidentified.

Sequenced material: PBMCs. The TCR comes from a man aged 18-30 years in good health and CMV-seropositive. This rearrangement joins TRBV18 to TRBJ1-1; D may be TRBD1 (5 bases). The CDR3 spells CASSLWSRGAEAFF. CDR3 nucleotide sequence: TGTGCCAGCTCACTCTGGTCCCGGGGGGCTGAAGCTTTCTTT.